This is a list of T cell receptor beta chains from one sample in a study of technical replicates of blood from a handful of donors. Assay: immunoSEQ multiplex PCR; the TCRdb copy retains only in-frame clones and omits some. The sample has 60,000 to 80,000 clones, around nine tenths seen once. Source material: PBMCs. These receptor sequences come from a human donor in good health. Some clones in this sample may be carry-over from other donors' samples. Both conserved end residues are part of each CDR3. The D gene is left open where the match is weak. Clone size is stated in some rows and not others, as once, few, many or a class when expanded.

V gene	clone size	J gene	D gene	CDR3 protein	CDR3 DNA
TRBV7-6	NA	TRBJ2-3	NA	CASSPWTTSTDTQYF	TGTGCCAGCAGCCCCTGGACAACTAGCACAGATACGCAGTATTTT
TRBV7-2	NA	TRBJ1-5	NA	CASSWEGSNQPQHF	TGTGCCAGCAGCTGGGAGGGAAGCAATCAGCCCCAGCATTTT
TRBV6-5	NA	TRBJ2-5	NA	CASSQRTAVEETQYF	TGTGCCAGCAGCCAGAGGACAGCTGTGGAAGAGACCCAGTACTTC
TRBV18	once	TRBJ2-2	NA	CASSATLLSSATNTGELFF	TGTGCCAGCTCAGCCACCTTACTCTCCTCCGCAACGAACACCGGGGAGCTGTTTTTT
TRBV5-6	NA	TRBJ1-6	NA	CASSLTGPASPLHF	TGTGCCAGCAGCTTGACAGGGCCCGCTTCACCCCTCCACTTT
TRBV4-2	NA	TRBJ2-5	TRBD2	CASSQDPGGGQETQYF	TGTGCCAGCAGCCAAGATCCCGGCGGGGGGCAAGAGACCCAGTACTTC
TRBV4-1	NA	TRBJ1-2	NA	CASSQGGGEKGYTF	TGCGCCAGCAGCCAAGGAGGGGGAGAGAAGGGCTACACCTTC
TRBV4-1	NA	TRBJ2-7	TRBD2	CASSQDRGLAGVEQYF	TGCGCCAGCAGCCAAGATAGGGGGCTAGCGGGAGTCGAGCAGTACTTC
TRBV11-2	NA	TRBJ2-5	TRBD2	CASSQNLAGRETQYF	TGTGCCAGCAGCCAAAACCTAGCGGGGAGAGAGACCCAGTACTTC
TRBV2	few	TRBJ2-3	TRBD1	CASSDDRAAPDTQYF	TGTGCCAGCAGTGACGACAGGGCTGCCCCAGATACGCAGTATTTT
TRBV5-6	NA	TRBJ2-1	TRBD1	CASRRTGGSYNEQFF	TGTGCCAGCAGACGGACAGGGGGCTCGTACAATGAGCAGTTCTTC
TRBV2	NA	TRBJ1-3	NA	CATRGSGNTIYF	TGTGCCACCCGAGGCTCTGGAAACACCATATATTTT
TRBV4-3	NA	TRBJ2-2	TRBD2	CASSQELRSSGAASTGELFF	TGCGCCAGCAGCCAAGAACTTAGGTCTAGCGGCGCCGCGAGCACCGGGGAGCTGTTTTTT
TRBV4-3	NA	TRBJ2-5	TRBD2	CASSQDRSGGAQTQYF	TGCGCCAGCAGCCAAGATCGTAGCGGGGGGGCGCAGACCCAGTACTTC
TRBV7-2	NA	TRBJ1-5	TRBD1	CASSRDSGPNQPQHF	TGTGCCAGCAGCCGGGACAGTGGCCCCAATCAGCCCCAGCATTTT
TRBV19	NA	TRBJ2-5	TRBD1	CASSAWDSASPGETQYF	TGTGCCAGTAGTGCCTGGGACAGCGCCAGCCCAGGGGAGACCCAGTACTTC
TRBV19	NA	TRBJ1-5	NA	CASSTAGAGRNQPQHF	TGTGCCAGTAGTACCGCTGGTGCGGGACGCAATCAGCCCCAGCATTTT
TRBV6-5	NA	TRBJ2-5	NA	CASSYSGRETQYF	TGTGCCAGCAGTTACTCTGGCCGAGAGACCCAGTACTTC
TRBV11-2	NA	TRBJ2-7	NA	CASSLLLRQDLSSYEQYF	TGTGCCAGCAGCTTACTTTTGAGACAGGACCTTAGCTCCTACGAGCAGTACTTC
TRBV7-6	NA	TRBJ2-3	NA	CASSTTSPDTQYF	TGTGCCAGCAGCACTACATCCCCAGATACGCAGTATTTT
TRBV30	few	TRBJ1-1	NA	CAWDRPGGEAFF	TGTGCCTGGGACCGGCCTGGCGGCGAGGCTTTCTTT
TRBV29-1	NA	TRBJ2-2	NA	CSVRPAESAGELFF	TGCAGCGTTCGCCCAGCGGAAAGCGCCGGGGAGCTGTTTTTT
TRBV4-2	NA	TRBJ2-3	NA	CASSQRAGADTQYF	TGTGCCAGCAGCCAAAGGGCCGGGGCAGATACGCAGTATTTT
TRBV30	NA	TRBJ2-7	TRBD2	CAWSSGLAGDKQYF	TGTGCCTGGAGTTCTGGACTAGCGGGAGACAAGCAGTACTTC
TRBV7-9	once	TRBJ2-1	TRBD1	CASSSTIGQGEFF	TGTGCCAGCAGCTCCACTATTGGACAGGGCGAGTTCTTC
TRBV23-1	NA	TRBJ2-2	NA	CASKGPGCTLGTGELFF	TGCGCCAGCAAAGGGCCAGGGTGTACGTTGGGCACCGGGGAGCTGTTTTTT
TRBV5-1	NA	TRBJ2-3	TRBD2	CASSPLAGGHTQYF	TGCGCCAGCAGCCCGCTAGCGGGAGGACATACGCAGTATTTT
TRBV27	NA	TRBJ2-3	NA	CASSFSGRSTDTQYF	TGTGCCAGCAGTTTTTCGGGTCGGAGCACAGATACGCAGTATTTT
TRBV27	NA	TRBJ1-6	NA	CASSLQGLSYNSPLHF	TGTGCCAGCAGTTTACAGGGCCTCTCCTATAATTCACCCCTCCACTTT